The 23 T cell receptor beta chains below come from one sample, sequenced in a study of T cell changes during pregnancy in multiple sclerosis. Sequencing was performed with immunoSEQ multiplex PCR; in TCRdb, only in-frame clones are kept and a portion is missing. The data contain about 59,000 clones, just under 90% of them singletons. The source was peripheral blood, collected in the first trimester of pregnancy. The receptors originated from a female donor in good health, enrolled as a control in a pregnancy study.

CDR3 DNA sequence: TGCAGCGCCCACCGGACAGGGAAGGGCACTGAAGCTTTCTTT. This codes for CSAHRTGKGTEAFF. J is TRBJ1-1 and V is TRBV29-1, with 8 bases fitting TRBD1. V gave up 7 bases and J gave up 4 bases; unmatched junction bases: 11. The length of the CDR3 is 14 residues. Germline CDR1 is SQVTM and CDR2 is ANQGSEA.

The rearrangement joins TRBV4-3 to TRBJ1-1, with D possibly matching TRBD1 (6 bases). The CDR3 has 15 residues. The germline gives CDR1 LGHNA, CDR2 YSLEER. The V end was cut by 4 bases, the J end by 0 bases, with 12 bases between. In DNA form, the CDR3 reads TGCGCCAGCAGCCCGACAGGAGATATGAACACTGAAGCTTTCTTT. This translates into CASSPTGDMNTEAFF.

The chain has TRBV2 and TRBJ1-4; D possibly corresponds to TRBD1 (6 bases). From germline, CDR1 is SNHLY and CDR2 FYNNEI. The CDR3 totals 14 residues. Trimming took 6 bases from V and 12 from J, leaving 20 bases between them. CDR3 residues: CASRQNRETAELFF. The CDR3 DNA is TGTGCCAGCAGACAGAACAGGGAAACGGCGGAACTGTTTTTT. Complete variable domain (other parts from reference TRBV2 and TRBJ1-4): EPEVTQTPSHQVTQMGQEVILRCVPISNHLYFYWYRQILGQKVEFLVSFYNNEISEKSEIFDDQFSVERPDGSNFTLKIRSTKLEDSAMYFCASRQNRETAELFFGSGTQLSVL.

This chain uses TRBV30 with TRBJ1-6; D not resolved. CDR3 length: 13 residues. Germline V lookup: CDR1 GTSNPN, CDR2 SVGIG (reference sequence). Trimming stripped 2 bases from V and 7 bases from J, with 9 bases between. This CDR3 is CAWSQAQNSPLHF. CDR3 bases: TGTGCCTGGAGTCAGGCCCAAAATTCACCCCTCCACTTT. The entire variable domain, with the rest obtained from reference TRBV30 and TRBJ1-6, is as follows: SQTIHQWPATLVQPVGSPLSLECTVEGTSNPNLYWYRQAAGRGLQLLFYSVGIGQISSEVPQNLSASRPQDRQFILSSKKLLLSDSGFYLCAWSQAQNSPLHFGNGTRLTVT.

The chain combines TRBV6-5 with TRBJ1-1, with D perhaps TRBD1 (5 bases). CDR1 MNHEY and CDR2 SVGAGI come from the germline V gene. This CDR3 has 16 amino acids. The ends were cut back, 2 bases at V and 0 bases at J, with 13 bases in the middle. CDR3 nucleotides: TGTGCCAGCAGTTACGGGCAGGGAATTATGAACACTGAAGCTTTCTTT. Translation: CASSYGQGIMNTEAFF.

V is TRBV7-9 and J is TRBJ1-6; D call uncertain. The CDR3 loop spans 13 amino acids. With 7 bases removed from V and 7 bases from J, the gap between germline ends came to 11 bases. Germline values: CDR1 SEHNR, CDR2 FQNEAQ (reference sequence). The CDR3 DNA follows: TGTGCCAGCAATGGGCAGTTCAATTCACCCCTCCACTTT. This codes for CASNGQFNSPLHF.

The chain is built from TRBV6-1 and TRBJ2-5; D gene unclear. The CDR3 loop spans 14 amino acids. Germline V gene data show CDR1 as MNHNS and CDR2 as SASEGT. The V end lost 0 bases, the J end lost 1 base, and 6 bases lay between the germline ends. The DNA for the CDR3 is TGTGCCAGCAGTGAAGCGGCCCCCCAAGAGACCCAGTACTTC. Translating it yields CASSEAAPQETQYF.

The V call is TRBV4-3, the J call TRBJ2-7; maybe TRBD2 (5 bases). V was shortened by 0 bases and J by 4 bases, with 10 bases between the two germline ends. This CDR3 contains 14 residues. Germline V CDR1 and CDR2: LGHNA, YSLEER. CDR3 in amino acids: CASSQDLGAYEQYF. CDR3 sequence (DNA): TGCGCCAGCAGCCAAGACCTGGGAGCATACGAGCAGTACTTC.

On this clone itself: Mismatch with germline at one junction end may stem from a read error. V is TRBV30 and J is TRBJ1-4; no reliable D call. CDR3 length: 12 residues. Per germline, CDR1 GTSNPN and CDR2 SVGIG (reference sequence). In DNA, the CDR3 is TGTGCCTGGAGTGTAACTAGTGAAAAACTGTTTTTT. It codes for CAWSVTSEKLFF. Full variable domain (missing parts from reference TRBV30 and TRBJ1-4): SQTIHQWPATLVQPVGSPLSLECTVEGTSNPNLYWYRQAAGRGLQLLFYSVGIGQISSEVPQNLSASRPQDRQFILSSKKLLLSDSGFYLCAWSVTSEKLFFGSGTQLSVL.

The J gene is TRBJ2-5, the V gene TRBV25-1, with a possible D match to TRBD2 (5 bases). Trimming pared 3 bases from V and 3 bases from J, leaving 20 bases between. This CDR3 has 17 residues. CDR1 and CDR2 (germline): MGHDK, SYGVNS. The CDR3 DNA is TGTGCCAGCAGTGAGTGGGCCCCCTCAGTTAGCGAAGAGACCCAGTACTTC. It translates to CASSEWAPSVSEETQYF.

The chain uses TRBV10-3 and TRBJ2-5; D is undetermined. V was cut by 2 bases and J by 5 bases, with 9 bases left in between. Looked up from germline, CDR1 is ENHRY and CDR2 is SYGVKD. This CDR3 region has 13 residues. DNA for the CDR3: TGTGCCATCAGTGAGAATCTACCGGAGACCCAGTACTTC. Translating it yields CAISENLPETQYF.

The J gene is TRBJ2-3, the V gene TRBV18, with 7 bases fitting TRBD1. CDR3 length equals 15 residues. Trimming took 1 base from V and 0 from J; bases not matched to a gene: 1. Germline V gives CDR1 KGHSH, CDR2 LQKENI. CDR3 in amino acids: CASSPRGGSTDTQYF. The CDR3 DNA follows: TGTGCCAGCTCACCACGAGGGGGCAGCACAGATACGCAGTATTTT.

This clone was counted a single time. Germline is not matched at one junction end, which may reflect a read error. The rearrangement links TRBV7-8 to TRBJ1-3, with TRBD1 matching over 7 bases. CDR3 size: 15 residues. The V gene's germline CDR1 is SGHVS and CDR2 FQNEAQ. The CDR3 reads CASSLAFGQGGNVHF. CDR3 nucleotides: TGTGCCAGCAGCTTAGCGTTTGGTCAGGGGGGCAACGTGCATTTT.

This clone was recorded once. V and J are TRBV2 and TRBJ2-7; TRBD2 might be the D (5 bases). The CDR3 contains 13 residues. The germline gives CDR1 SNHLY, CDR2 FYNNEI. Trimming cost V 8 bases and J 1 base, with 12 bases left between them. The CDR3 spells CASRGGQSYEQYF. In nucleotides, the CDR3 is TGTGCCAGCCGTGGCGGGCAGTCCTACGAGCAGTACTTC.

The chain combines TRBV5-6 with TRBJ1-2, with TRBD1 matching 9 bases. Germline V CDR1 and CDR2: SGHDT, YYEEEE. The CDR3 sequence is 15 residues long. V was clipped by 4 bases and J by 8 bases; unmatched bases: 12. CDR3 sequence: CASSPAGQGRDGYTF. CDR3 bases: TGTGCCAGCAGCCCCGCTGGACAGGGGCGAGACGGCTACACCTTC.

The chain recombines TRBV6-5 with TRBJ2-2, with 8 bases that match TRBD2. V was clipped by 6 bases and J by 4 bases; unmatched bases: 7. The CDR3 covers 15 residues. Germline assignment: CDR1 MNHEY and CDR2 SVGAGI. CDR3 coding DNA: TGTGCCAGCAGCGCAGCGGGGGCGGTCACCGGGGAGCTGTTTTTT. This translates into CASSAAGAVTGELFF.

The sample holds one count of this clone. The chain has TRBV7-3 and TRBJ2-3; D is undetermined. Germline V gene sequence: CDR1 SGHTA, CDR2 FQGTGA. The CDR3 is made up of 13 amino acids. Trimming shortened V by 4 bases and J by 3 bases, and 8 bases separated the two germline ends. CDR3 in amino acids: CASSSSVTDTQYF. The CDR3 nucleotides are TGTGCCAGCAGCTCCTCTGTGACAGATACGCAGTATTTT.

The J gene is TRBJ1-1, the V gene TRBV19, with TRBD1 identical over 7 bases. The CDR3 runs 16 residues. Germline V gives CDR1 LNHDA, CDR2 SQIVND (reference sequence). J gave up 1 base and V 7 bases, and 12 bases lay outside the gene matches. The DNA of the CDR3 is TGTGCCAGTAATCTCAGTCCCGGGACAGCGAACACTGAAGCTTTCTTT. Its protein is CASNLSPGTANTEAFF.

J is TRBJ1-1 and V is TRBV5-1; TRBD1 matches at 7 bases. Looked up from germline, CDR1 is SGHRS and CDR2 is YFSETQ. The V and J ends lost 0 bases and 5 bases, in that order; junction bases with no gene match: 28. CDR3 size: 22 residues. The CDR3 coding sequence is TGCGCCAGCAGCTTGGCCCCTCCCGGCGGACAGGCTCATATTACTTTTCGGACTGAAGCTTTCTTT. Its translation is CASSLAPPGGQAHITFRTEAFF.

This clone was observed a single time. CDR3 in amino acids: CASSRLTGVTEAFF. CDR3 coding DNA: TGTGCCAGCTCACGACTTACAGGGGTCACTGAAGCTTTCTTT. The V gene is TRBV6-5, the J gene TRBJ1-1; TRBD1 agrees at 7 bases. Germline CDR1 is MNHEY and CDR2 is SVGAGI. J lost 4 bases, V lost 8 bases, and 10 bases had no gene match. CDR3 size: 14 residues.

The count of this clone is one. The chain's CDR3 is CASSIPGTGVNEQYF. CDR3 nucleotides: TGTGCCAGTAGTATTCCTGGGACAGGGGTCAACGAGCAGTACTTC. The chain has TRBV19 and TRBJ2-7; TRBD1 matches at 10 bases. The CDR3 spans 15 residues. From germline, CDR1 is LNHDA and CDR2 SQIVND (reference sequence). Unmatched junction bases numbered 7, after V lost 3 bases and J lost 5 bases.

This clone has more than one count but fewer than ten. The chain is built from TRBV19 and TRBJ1-5; tentative D call: TRBD1 (6 bases). From germline, CDR1 is LNHDA and CDR2 SQIVND (reference sequence). The CDR3 contains 16 residues. The V gene lost 7 bases and the J gene lost 4 bases, with 20 bases spanning the gap. The CDR3 sequence is CASNPRTEFWNQPQHF. For the CDR3, the DNA is TGTGCCAGTAATCCACGGACAGAGTTTTGGAATCAGCCCCAGCATTTT.

This clone has only one observation. J is TRBJ1-2 and V is TRBV7-9; D perhaps matches TRBD1 (6 bases). CDR1 SEHNR and CDR2 FQNEAQ come from the germline V gene (reference sequence). V was shortened by 5 bases and J by 6 bases, with 19 bases between the two germline ends. The CDR3 is made up of 15 amino acids. This chain's CDR3 is CASSRGGGNLDGYTF. CDR3 coding DNA: TGTGCCAGCAGCCGGGGAGGGGGAAATTTGGATGGCTACACCTTC.